This T cell receptor (beta chain) is from a study of OX40 agonist ivuxolimab in advanced cancers. Method: immunoSEQ multiplex PCR; TCRdb's copy keeps in-frame clones and lacks some. This sample has 65,000 or so clones, with 85% to 95% found just once. Study results and caveats: Fewer expanded clones were found on average in CD4+ than in CD8+ T cells.

Note on this clone: What it binds is not known.

The V end was cut by 1 base, the J end by 8 bases, with 15 bases between. CDR1 is SEHNR, CDR2 FQNEAQ, per germline (reference sequence). CDR3 length: 15 residues. The chain has TRBV7-9 and TRBJ2-1; the D is unclear. The TCR comes from an adult with an advanced solid tumor such as melanoma, head and neck, liver or kidney cancer. Source: CD4+ or CD8+ T cells sorted from blood, taken in a trial of the OX40 agonist ivuxolimab. The CDR3 protein is CASSLELSGVDEQFF. CDR3 DNA sequence: TGTGCCAGCAGCTTAGAGCTATCTGGGGTCGATGAGCAGTTCTTC.